This T cell receptor (beta chain) was observed in a study of blood T cell repertoires in COVID-19. Trimming removed 2 bases from V and 0 bases from J; junction bases left unmatched: 9. The length of the CDR3 is 19 residues. CDR1 and CDR2 from the germline V gene are SGHVS and FQNEAQ. Sequenced by immunoSEQ multiplex PCR; TCRdb stores in-frame clones only, minus some. The sample has roughly 75,000 clones; approximately 86% are singletons. This clonotype was sampled from a man older than 75 with COVID-19, enrolled during active disease. Sequenced input: peripheral blood. The chain employs TRBV7-8 and TRBJ2-6, with TRBD1 identical over 8 bases. CDR3 in DNA: TGTGCCAGCAGCTTATTTCAGGGGGCCATCAGCTCTGGGGCCAACGTCCTGACTTTC. Translation: CASSLFQGAISSGANVLTF. Drawing the rest from reference TRBV7-8 and TRBJ2-6, the complete variable domain is GAGVSQSPRYKVAKRGQDVALRCDPISGHVSLFWYQQALGQGPEFLTYFQNEAQLDKSGLPSDRFFAERPEGSVSTLKIQRTQQEDSAVYLCASSLFQGAISSGANVLTFGAGSRLTVL.